This record looks at one TCR beta chain sequence and its context. The target antigen is unknown. This record belongs to a study of CD4 T cells in relation to SARS-CoV-2 and coronaviruses. Study overall: No peptide or an HIV-1 Nef peptide pool served as negative control. The HLA restriction of the shared crossreactive spike epitopes was mapped.

CD4+ T cells from unexposed donors were obtained before the COVID-19 pandemic (2011-2018). After about 11 days of culture, CD4+ T cells were isolated. Trimming cost V 1 base and J 5 bases, with 8 bases left between them. The CDR3 runs 13 residues. The protocol was immunoSEQ multiplex PCR, while the TCRdb copy is restricted to in-frame clones and leaves out a portion. The data hold some 26,000 clones, with 74% observed a single time. This sequence was found in a human donor in good health. The chain links TRBV12-3 or TRBV12-4 to TRBJ2-5; D call uncertain. Sample: CD4+ T cells from PBMCs, cultured in vitro. The CDR3 DNA follows: TGTGCCAGCAGTTTAGGGTCGGTGGAGACCCAGTACTTC. Translated, it gives CASSLGSVETQYF.